The 25 T cell receptor beta chains reported below all come from one sample, sequenced in a study of sequential checkpoint blockade in melanoma. The protocol was immunoSEQ multiplex PCR, while the TCRdb copy is restricted to in-frame clones and leaves out a portion. The top ten clones hold around half of a sample with 250 or so clones, over 20% of them seen once. Specified treatment: randomized to nivolumab then ipilimumab (arm A) or the reverse (arm B). This material consisted of tumor tissue (inferred from file names), taken from a patient given nivolumab and ipilimumab in sequence. These receptors were taken from a human donor with melanoma.

As DNA, the CDR3 is TGTGCCAGTAGAGAACGGGGCCAACAGAATGTCTATGGCTACACCTTC. Protein product: CASRERGQQNVYGYTF. V is TRBV19 and J is TRBJ1-2, with D possibly TRBD1 on 5 matching bases. The germline V gene encodes CDR1 LNHDA and CDR2 SQIVND (reference sequence). This CDR3 contains 16 residues. V was cut by 6 bases and J by 4 bases, with 21 bases left in between.

This clone was found a few times. This rearrangement joins TRBV10-2 to TRBJ2-5; D gene unclear. CDR1 and CDR2 (germline): WSHSY, SAAADI. V was clipped by 2 bases and J by 1 base, with 5 bases between them. The CDR3 has 13 amino acids. Here the CDR3 reads CASSEGFQETQYF. The CDR3, as DNA: TGCGCCAGCAGTGAGGGGTTCCAAGAGACCCAGTACTTC.

The rearrangement uses TRBV30 and TRBJ1-1; tentative D call: TRBD1 (5 bases). CDR3 length: 15 residues. V lost 0 bases, J lost 5 bases, and 16 bases lay in between. Germline assignment: CDR1 GTSNPN and CDR2 SVGIG (reference sequence). CDR3 sequence reads: CAWSVRGGTGTEAFF. For the CDR3, the DNA is TGTGCCTGGAGTGTACGTGGGGGTACGGGGACTGAAGCTTTCTTT.

This chain uses TRBV23-1 with TRBJ2-7; 7 bases fit TRBD1. TRBV23-1 is known as an ORF, though its function is uncertain. V trimming: 8 bases; J trimming: 4 bases; junction bases outside the gene matches: 14. This CDR3 is built from 15 residues. Here the CDR3 DNA reads TGCGCCAGCTCCCGTACCCCGGGACAGCTTTACGAGCAGTACTTC. It specifies CASSRTPGQLYEQYF.

The table lists this clone with a few counts. The genes are TRBV11-3 and TRBJ2-5, with 7 bases identical to TRBD2. This CDR3 has 14 residues. Trimming removed 6 bases from V and 2 bases from J; junction bases left unmatched: 6. Germline values: CDR1 SGHNT, CDR2 YENEEA. CDR3 region: CASSSLGGQETQYF. CDR3 in DNA: TGTGCCAGCAGTTCACTGGGAGGGCAAGAGACCCAGTACTTC.

This clone was counted between two and nine times. The genes are TRBV6-8 and TRBJ2-7; 8 bases line up with TRBD1. Germline loops: CDR1 MNHGY, CDR2 SAAAGT. The CDR3 runs to 14 residues. V lost 5 bases and J lost 5; bases outside the gene matches: 8. The CDR3 loop is CASSKSQGGHEQYF. The CDR3 region has the DNA TGTGCCAGCAGTAAATCACAGGGGGGCCACGAGCAGTACTTC.

The chain employs TRBV11-3 and TRBJ2-3; 8 positions agree with TRBD2. Looked up from germline, CDR1 is SGHNT and CDR2 is YENEEA. The CDR3 contains 15 residues. With V trimmed by 3 bases and J by 3 bases, 5 bases remained unmatched. This chain's CDR3 is CASSFTSGDTDTQYF. Here the CDR3 DNA reads TGTGCCAGCAGCTTCACTAGCGGTGATACAGATACGCAGTATTTT. Drawing the rest from reference TRBV11-3 and TRBJ2-3, the complete variable domain is EAGVVQSPRYKIIEKKQPVAFWCNPISGHNTLYWYLQNLGQGPELLIRYENEEAVDDSQLPKDRFSAERLKGVDSTLKIQPAELGDSAVYLCASSFTSGDTDTQYFGPGTRLTVL.

This clone was seen only a few times. The CDR3 DNA follows: TGCGCCAGCAGCCAAGGACCGGCGCAAGGGACAGCACTCCAAGAGACCCAGTACTTC. It specifies CASSQGPAQGTALQETQYF. This sequence joins TRBV1 and TRBJ2-5; TRBD1, as called in the table, went unchecked against the DNA. TRBV1 has pseudogene status. The CDR3 covers 19 residues.

This clone was seen more than once but under ten times. V usage is TRBV30 and J usage is TRBJ1-2; D remains unclear. From germline, CDR1 is GTSNPN and CDR2 SVGIG (reference sequence). The CDR3 is made up of 13 amino acids. V dropped 0 bases and J dropped 4 bases, with 9 bases sitting between them. The CDR3: CAWSVEPIYGYTF. The CDR3 DNA is TGTGCCTGGAGTGTAGAACCGATCTATGGCTACACCTTC.

The chain carries TRBV28 and TRBJ2-1, with D hard to call. V gave up 8 bases and J gave up 9 bases, with 17 bases separating them. This CDR3 has 13 residues. Per the germline V gene, CDR1 is MDHEN and CDR2 is SYDVKM. The CDR3 protein is CASRMPGFGEQFF. The CDR3 DNA reads as TGTGCCAGCCGGATGCCTGGCTTCGGTGAGCAGTTCTTC.

This clone was found a few times. The chain combines TRBV9 with TRBJ1-2; the match to TRBD1 covers 8 bases. Germline V gene data show CDR1 as SGDLS and CDR2 as YYNGEE. The CDR3 runs 16 residues. V shed 5 bases, J shed 3 bases, and the junction held 12 bases outside the gene matches. CDR3: CASSAWTGSVDYGYTF. CDR3 in DNA: TGTGCCAGCAGTGCGTGGACAGGGTCGGTTGACTATGGCTACACCTTC.

This clone is labeled as large. CDR3 bases: TGTGCCAGCAGTGCCAGGTCAGCGAACACTGAAGCTTTCTTT. Its translation is CASSARSANTEAFF. The chain combines TRBV9 with TRBJ1-1; D gene uncertain. The CDR3 is 14 residues long. CDR1 and CDR2 (germline): SGDLS, YYNGEE. V dropped 5 bases and J dropped 1 base, with 12 bases sitting between them.

In its sample, this clone was seen a few times. The chain has TRBV19 and TRBJ2-2, with D perhaps TRBD2 (5 bases). This CDR3 has 14 residues. Germline V gene data show CDR1 as LNHDA and CDR2 as SQIVND (reference sequence). Trimming took 4 bases from V and 0 from J, leaving 6 bases between them. CDR3 coding DNA: TGTGCCAGTAGTACTAGCCCGAACACCGGGGAGCTGTTTTTT. Residues: CASSTSPNTGELFF.

This clone is labeled as medium-sized. The gene calls are TRBV9 and TRBJ2-1, with TRBD2 identical over 14 bases. Trimming took 7 bases from V and 8 from J; bases not matched to a gene: 8. Germline values: CDR1 SGDLS, CDR2 YYNGEE. The CDR3 spans 15 residues. This CDR3 reads CASGTGLAGVYEQFF. CDR3 nucleotide sequence: TGTGCCAGCGGCACGGGACTAGCGGGGGTATATGAGCAGTTCTTC.

By its share, this clone is large (0.1 to 1%). CDR3 nucleotide sequence: TGTGCCAGCAGCGCCCGGGACCTCACAGGCTTTGGCTACACCTTC. Protein product: CASSARDLTGFGYTF. The chain combines TRBV9 with TRBJ1-2, with a possible D match to TRBD1 (5 bases). The CDR3 covers 15 residues. V was pared by 3 bases and J by 7 bases, with 19 bases between. CDR1 SGDLS and CDR2 YYNGEE come from the germline V gene. Full variable domain (missing parts from reference TRBV9 and TRBJ1-2): DSGVTQTPKHLITATGQRVTLRCSPRSGDLSVYWYQQSLDQGLQFLIQYYNGEERAKGNILERFSAQQFPDLHSELNLSSLELGDSALYFCASSARDLTGFGYTFGSGTRLTVV.

The chain joins TRBV6-8 to TRBJ2-5; 7 bases match TRBD1. Germline values: CDR1 MNHGY, CDR2 SAAAGT. V was pared by 2 bases and J by 7 bases, with 13 bases of the junction left unmatched. The CDR3 has 16 amino acids. The CDR3 region is CASSYAIQGSSGTQYF. CDR3 in DNA: TGTGCCAGCAGTTACGCTATACAGGGGTCCTCGGGGACCCAGTACTTC.

This clone is classed as large (0.1 to 1%). The rearrangement uses TRBV11-3 and TRBJ2-1; 8 bases match TRBD2. Germline values: CDR1 SGHNT, CDR2 YENEEA. The CDR3 sequence is 16 residues long. V was pared by 5 bases and J by 0 bases, with 6 bases of the junction left unmatched. The CDR3 is CASSPTSGSSYNEQFF. The CDR3 bases are TGTGCCAGCAGCCCAACTAGCGGAAGCTCCTACAATGAGCAGTTCTTC.

This chain connects TRBV15 to TRBJ2-3; D is unclear. V was pared by 0 bases and J by 4 bases, with 17 bases between. This CDR3 comprises 17 residues. From germline, CDR1 is LNHNV and CDR2 YYDKDF (reference sequence). This CDR3 is CATSRDGTESGADTQYF. In DNA form, the CDR3 reads TGTGCCACCAGCAGAGATGGCACAGAAAGTGGCGCAGATACGCAGTATTTT.

This clone has just a few counts. V and J are TRBV6-8 and TRBJ1-2; D uncertain. V was cut by 8 bases and J by 4 bases, with 11 bases left in between. Germline assignment: CDR1 MNHGY and CDR2 SAAAGT. There are 12 residues in the CDR3. CDR3 DNA sequence: TGTGCCAGCGGCACGCGGGCCTATGGCTACACCTTC. Translating gives CASGTRAYGYTF.

This clone occurred a few times. The chain joins TRBV2 to TRBJ2-2, with TRBD2 identical over 11 bases. CDR1 is SNHLY and CDR2 is FYNNEI in the germline V gene. The CDR3 is 15 residues long. The V segment lost 9 bases and the J segment 1 base; nucleotides outside the gene matches: 4. The CDR3 DNA sequence: TGTGCCAGGGAGGGACTAGCGGAGAACACCGGGGAGCTGTTTTTT. Translation gives CAREGLAENTGELFF.

The chain carries TRBV30 and TRBJ2-1; TRBD1 matches at 9 bases. Germline V gene lookup returns CDR1 GTSNPN and CDR2 SVGIG (reference sequence). The CDR3 runs 14 residues. V was clipped by 0 bases and J by 7 bases; unmatched bases: 4. CDR3 region: CAWSVLGTGNEQFF. As DNA, the CDR3 is TGTGCCTGGAGTGTGTTAGGGACAGGGAATGAGCAGTTCTTC. The full variable domain, in which reference TRBV30 and TRBJ2-1 provide the parts outside the CDR3, is SQTIHQWPATLVQPVGSPLSLECTVEGTSNPNLYWYRQAAGRGLQLLFYSVGIGQISSEVPQNLSASRPQDRQFILSSKKLLLSDSGFYLCAWSVLGTGNEQFFGPGTRLTVL.

Concerning this clone: It is unclear where the CDR3 begins or ends on the DNA, so no DNA is shown, and the CDR3 is as TCRdb lists it. The chain has TRBV1 and TRBJ1-3. TRBV1 is termed a pseudogene. The CDR3 spans 15 residues, counting both ends. The CDR3 reads CASSQDFGIGNTIYF.

The gene calls are TRBV16 and TRBJ2-6; 8 bases line up with TRBD1. Germline V CDR1 and CDR2: KGHSY, FQNENV. There are 19 residues in the CDR3. V shed 4 bases and J 0 bases; nucleotides not matched to a gene: 11. CDR3 residues: CASSLLWTGTSSGANVLTF. DNA of the CDR3: TGTGCCAGCAGCCTTCTTTGGACAGGGACGTCCTCTGGGGCCAACGTCCTGACTTTC.

In its sample, this clone ranks as large (0.1 to 1%). V gene TRBV11-3 combines with J gene TRBJ2-3; no clear D. Germline CDR1 reads SGHNT; CDR2 reads YENEEA. This CDR3 is 14 amino acids long. The V end was cut by 1 base, the J end by 1 base, with 6 bases between. The chain's CDR3 is CASSLGMGTDTQYF. The CDR3 DNA sequence: TGTGCCAGCAGCTTAGGAATGGGCACAGATACGCAGTATTTT. Based on the CDR3 plus reference TRBV11-3 and TRBJ2-3, the full variable domain is EAGVVQSPRYKIIEKKQPVAFWCNPISGHNTLYWYLQNLGQGPELLIRYENEEAVDDSQLPKDRFSAERLKGVDSTLKIQPAELGDSAVYLCASSLGMGTDTQYFGPGTRLTVL.

CDR3 sequence reads: CASRKGRVLDEQYF. In DNA form, the CDR3 reads TGCGCCTCCCGGAAGGGCAGGGTCCTTGACGAGCAGTACTTC. The chain combines TRBV5-1 with TRBJ2-7; D is perhaps TRBD1 (5 bases). Germline CDR1 SGHRS, CDR2 YFSETQ. Deletions cut 10 bases from V and 5 bases from J, with 22 bases between. The CDR3 spans 14 residues.